This is a list of T cell receptor beta chains from one sample in a study of cytomegalovirus exposure and HLA in healthy donors. The method was immunoSEQ multiplex PCR; TCRdb's version includes in-frame clones alone and lacks a portion of them. The data show over 110,000 clones, with 60% to 85% seen just once and roughly 1.2% held by the top ten. The sample consisted of PBMCs. The receptors were gathered from a male donor in good health and CMV-seropositive. Both conserved end residues are part of each CDR3.

>TRBV19|TRBJ1-1
CASSTLGEGGTEAFF
>TRBV19|TRBJ2-7
CASRWTARSYEQYF
>TRBV5-6|TRBJ2-3
CASSWGGADTQYF
>TRBV5-4|TRBJ2-3
CASSFRLAGRTDTQYF
>TRBV5-4|TRBJ2-7
CASSPVRSGGAQSNEQYF
>TRBV11-2|TRBJ2-5
CASSKTSGEETQYF
>TRBV7-9|TRBJ2-7
CASSLYGRRTGRREQYF
>TRBV5-1|NA
CASSLGAGTRGSEQYF
>TRBV18|TRBJ1-1
CASSPQRNTEAFF
>TRBV19|TRBJ2-1
CASSIATSGLYNEQFF
>TRBV19|TRBJ1-5
CASSTGNQPQHF
>TRBV7-8|TRBJ2-3
CASSLFRGGGADTQYF
>TRBV6-1|TRBJ1-5
CASSESDRGFNQPQHF
>TRBV7-9|TRBJ1-4
CASSLSPNEKLFF
>TRBV15|TRBJ1-2
CATSRVGGGAANYGYTF
>TRBV6-1|TRBJ1-5
CASNRAGNSQPQHF
>TRBV5-1|TRBJ2-1
CASSSEMIADSYNEQFF
>TRBV7-6|TRBJ2-7
CASSSGQGSYEQYF
>TRBV9|TRBJ1-2
CASSEAPRAGDGYTF
>TRBV5-6|TRBJ2-5
CASSSGTGGVETQYF
>TRBV6-5|TRBJ2-2
CASSEQGNAGELFF
>TRBV7-8|TRBJ1-2
CASSLGGRGPGYTF
>TRBV7-2|TRBJ2-1
CASSDLLAVNYNEQFF
>TRBV5-6|TRBJ1-4
CASSAGTGDEKLFF
>TRBV6-6|TRBJ1-5
CASRRDRGLNQPQHF
>TRBV5-8|TRBJ1-5
CASSLAKGARQYSNQPQHF
>TRBV6-6|TRBJ2-5
CASSYRDSFQETQYF
>TRBV28|NA
CASRRGASGRRDEQYF
>TRBV29-1|TRBJ2-3
CSVGGTELRKEGHRDTDTQYF
>TRBV28|TRBJ1-1
CASSLTRVGELEAFF
>TRBV5-1|TRBJ2-7
CASSLGEGTDEQYF
>TRBV30|TRBJ1-5
CAWSVRSNQPQHF
>TRBV9|TRBJ2-1
CASSVLAGVEQFF
>TRBV7-9|TRBJ2-5
CASSSPTEETQYF
>TRBV15|TRBJ2-3
CATSIVAGVFPDTQYF
>TRBV7-6|TRBJ2-5
CASSLDRGPQETQYF
>TRBV7-9|TRBJ2-7
CASSPGTGVPYF
>TRBV7-9|TRBJ2-7
CASSFLPGTGVYEQYF
>TRBV6-5|TRBJ2-1
CASSYFPGGPDNEQFF
>TRBV6-1|TRBJ2-5
CASNRGLETQYF
>TRBV9|TRBJ2-3
CASSLWTGSTDTQYF
>TRBV19|TRBJ1-1
CASKRAPDHTEAFF